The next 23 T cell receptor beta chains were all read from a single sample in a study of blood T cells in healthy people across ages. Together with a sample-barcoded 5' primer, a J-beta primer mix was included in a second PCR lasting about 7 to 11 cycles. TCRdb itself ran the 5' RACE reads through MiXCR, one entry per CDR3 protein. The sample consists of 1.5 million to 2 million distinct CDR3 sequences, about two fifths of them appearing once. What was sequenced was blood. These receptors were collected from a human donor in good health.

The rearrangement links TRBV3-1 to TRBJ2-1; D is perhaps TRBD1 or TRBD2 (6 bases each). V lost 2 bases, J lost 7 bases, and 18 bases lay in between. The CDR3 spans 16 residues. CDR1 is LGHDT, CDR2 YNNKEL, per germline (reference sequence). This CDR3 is CASSQLLTGAGNEQFF. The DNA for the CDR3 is TGTGCCAGCAGCCAACTACTAACGGGGGCGGGGAATGAGCAGTTCTTC.

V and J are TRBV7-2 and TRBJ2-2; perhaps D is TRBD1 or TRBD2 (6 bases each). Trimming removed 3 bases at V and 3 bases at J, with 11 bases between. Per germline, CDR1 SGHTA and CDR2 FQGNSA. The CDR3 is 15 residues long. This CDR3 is CASSFGGLDTGELFF. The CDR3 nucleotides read TGTGCCAGCAGCTTTGGGGGGCTGGACACCGGGGAGCTGTTTTTT.

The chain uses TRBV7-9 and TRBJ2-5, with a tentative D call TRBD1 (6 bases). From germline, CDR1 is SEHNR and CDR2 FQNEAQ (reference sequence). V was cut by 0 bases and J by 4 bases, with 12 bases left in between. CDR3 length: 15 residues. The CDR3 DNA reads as TGTGCCAGCAGCTTAGCGCAGGGGAGAGGAGAGACCCAGTACTTC. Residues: CASSLAQGRGETQYF.

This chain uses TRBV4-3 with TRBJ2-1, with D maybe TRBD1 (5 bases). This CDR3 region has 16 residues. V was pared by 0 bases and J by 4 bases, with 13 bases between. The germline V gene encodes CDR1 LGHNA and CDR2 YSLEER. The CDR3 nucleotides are TGCGCCAGCAGCCAAGATTGGGGCAGGGTTTACAATGAGCAGTTCTTC. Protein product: CASSQDWGRVYNEQFF.

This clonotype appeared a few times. In nucleotides, the CDR3 is TGTGCCAGCAGCGGCTTGGGACTCCCCAATGAGCAGTTCTTC. This sequence encodes CASSGLGLPNEQFF. This chain joins TRBV9 and TRBJ2-1, with D possibly TRBD2 on 6 matching bases. Germline CDR1 is SGDLS and CDR2 is YYNGEE. The CDR3 has 14 residues. The V end was cut by 3 bases, the J end by 6 bases, with 13 bases between. Full variable domain (missing parts from reference TRBV9 and TRBJ2-1): DSGVTQTPKHLITATGQRVTLRCSPRSGDLSVYWYQQSLDQGLQFLIQYYNGEERAKGNILERFSAQQFPDLHSELNLSSLELGDSALYFCASSGLGLPNEQFFGPGTRLTVL.

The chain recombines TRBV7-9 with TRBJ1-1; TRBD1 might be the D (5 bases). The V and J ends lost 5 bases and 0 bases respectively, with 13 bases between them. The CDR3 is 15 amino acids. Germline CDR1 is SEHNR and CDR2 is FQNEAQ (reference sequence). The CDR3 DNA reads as TGTGCCAGCAGCGGCCGGGGGGTCATGAACACTGAAGCTTTCTTT. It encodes CASSGRGVMNTEAFF.

CDR3 bases: TGCAGTGTGACGGGGGTATTCTACGAGCAGTACTTC. This gives the protein CSVTGVFYEQYF. The chain recombines TRBV20-1 with TRBJ2-7; possibly TRBD2 for D (6 bases). The CDR3 totals 12 residues. The V gene lost 7 bases and the J gene lost 3 bases, with 13 bases spanning the gap. CDR1 and CDR2 from the germline V gene are DFQATT and SNEGSKA (reference sequence).

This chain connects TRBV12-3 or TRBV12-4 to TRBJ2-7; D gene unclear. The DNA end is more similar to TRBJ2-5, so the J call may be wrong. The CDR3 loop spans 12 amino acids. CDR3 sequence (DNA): TGTGCCAGCAGTCTCAAAGCCATGACCCAGTACTTC. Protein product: CASSLKAMTQYF.

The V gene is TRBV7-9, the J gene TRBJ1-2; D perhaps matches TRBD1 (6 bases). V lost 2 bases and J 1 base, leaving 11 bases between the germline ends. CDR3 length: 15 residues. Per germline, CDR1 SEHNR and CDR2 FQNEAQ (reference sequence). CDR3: CASSLQGGLNYGYTF. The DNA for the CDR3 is TGTGCCAGCAGCTTACAAGGGGGTCTTAACTATGGCTACACCTTC.

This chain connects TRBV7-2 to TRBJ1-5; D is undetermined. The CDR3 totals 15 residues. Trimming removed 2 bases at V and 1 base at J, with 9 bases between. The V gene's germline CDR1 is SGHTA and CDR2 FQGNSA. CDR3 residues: CASSLRQSSNQPQHF. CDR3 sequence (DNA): TGTGCCAGCAGCTTAAGGCAGTCCAGCAATCAGCCCCAGCATTTT.

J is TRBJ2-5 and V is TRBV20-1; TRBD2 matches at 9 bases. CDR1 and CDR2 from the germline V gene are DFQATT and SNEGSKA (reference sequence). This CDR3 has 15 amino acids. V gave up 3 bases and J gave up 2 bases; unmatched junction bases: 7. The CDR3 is CSASHLAGLQETQYF. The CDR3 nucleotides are TGCAGTGCTAGTCATCTAGCGGGGTTACAAGAGACCCAGTACTTC.

As DNA, the CDR3 is TGCGCCAGCAGCCAAGATTGGGGCCGGGACGGGGTCTCCTACGAGCAGTACTTC. Protein product: CASSQDWGRDGVSYEQYF. The V gene is TRBV4-3, the J gene TRBJ2-7; TRBD1 or TRBD2 may be the D gene (5 bases each). This CDR3 comprises 18 residues. From germline, CDR1 is LGHNA and CDR2 YSLEER. The V and J ends lost 0 bases and 0 bases respectively, with 18 bases between them.

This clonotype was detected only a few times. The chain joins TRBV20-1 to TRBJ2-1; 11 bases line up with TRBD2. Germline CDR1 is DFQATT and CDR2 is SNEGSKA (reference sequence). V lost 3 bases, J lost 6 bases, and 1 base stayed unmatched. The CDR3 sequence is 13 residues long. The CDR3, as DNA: TGCAGTGCTAGGCTAGCGGGGGGCAATGAGCAGTTCTTC. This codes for CSARLAGGNEQFF.

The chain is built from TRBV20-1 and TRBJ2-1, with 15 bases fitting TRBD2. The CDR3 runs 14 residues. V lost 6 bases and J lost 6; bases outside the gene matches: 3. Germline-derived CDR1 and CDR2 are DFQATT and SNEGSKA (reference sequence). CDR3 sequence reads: CSAAGLAGGNEQFF. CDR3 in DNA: TGCAGTGCCGCGGGACTAGCGGGGGGCAATGAGCAGTTCTTC.

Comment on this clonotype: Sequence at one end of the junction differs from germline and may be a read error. The CDR3 region has the DNA TGTGCCAGCAGGATTGCAAGAGGGGACTATGGCTGCACCTTC. Protein: CASRIARGDYGCTF. This rearrangement joins TRBV2 to TRBJ1-2; weak D call: TRBD1 (5 bases). Germline CDR1 and CDR2: SNHLY and FYNNEI. CDR3 length equals 14 residues.

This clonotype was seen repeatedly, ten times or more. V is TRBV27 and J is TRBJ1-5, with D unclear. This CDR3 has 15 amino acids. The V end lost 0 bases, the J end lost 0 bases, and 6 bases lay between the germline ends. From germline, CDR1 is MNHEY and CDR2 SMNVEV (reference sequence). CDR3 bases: TGTGCCAGCAGTTTATCGGCAGGTAGCAATCAGCCCCAGCATTTT. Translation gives CASSLSAGSNQPQHF.

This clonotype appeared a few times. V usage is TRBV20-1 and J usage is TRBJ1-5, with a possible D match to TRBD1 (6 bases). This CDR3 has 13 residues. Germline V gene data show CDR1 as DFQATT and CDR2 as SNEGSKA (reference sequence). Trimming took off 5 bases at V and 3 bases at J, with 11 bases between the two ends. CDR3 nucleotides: TGCAGTGCTGGGGGCCACTCCAATCAGCCCCAGCATTTT. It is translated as CSAGGHSNQPQHF.

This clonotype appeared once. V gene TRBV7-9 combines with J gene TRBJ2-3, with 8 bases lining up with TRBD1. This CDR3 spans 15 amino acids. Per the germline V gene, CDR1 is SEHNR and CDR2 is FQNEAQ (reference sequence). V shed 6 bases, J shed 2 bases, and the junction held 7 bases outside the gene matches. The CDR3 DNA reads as TGTGCCAGCAGGGGAGCAGGGGGCATCACAGATACGCAGTATTTT. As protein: CASRGAGGITDTQYF.

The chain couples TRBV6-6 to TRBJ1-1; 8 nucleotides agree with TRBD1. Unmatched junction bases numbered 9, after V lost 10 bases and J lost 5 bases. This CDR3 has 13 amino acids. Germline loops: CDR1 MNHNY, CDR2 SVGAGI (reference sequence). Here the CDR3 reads CATNIQGGTEAFF. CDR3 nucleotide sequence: TGTGCCACCAACATACAGGGGGGGACTGAAGCTTTCTTT.

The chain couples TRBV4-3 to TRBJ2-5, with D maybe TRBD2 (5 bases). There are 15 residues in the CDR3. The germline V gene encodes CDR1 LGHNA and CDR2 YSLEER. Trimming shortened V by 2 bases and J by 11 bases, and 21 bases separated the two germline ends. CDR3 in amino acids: CASSQNPGTLMEQYF. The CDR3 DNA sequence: TGCGCCAGCAGCCAAAATCCGGGAACCCTCATGGAGCAGTACTTC.

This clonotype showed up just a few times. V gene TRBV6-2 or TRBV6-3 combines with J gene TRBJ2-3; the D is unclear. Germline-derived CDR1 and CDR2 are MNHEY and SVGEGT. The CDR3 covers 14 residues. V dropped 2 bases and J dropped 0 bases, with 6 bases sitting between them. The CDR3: CASSYISSTDTQYF. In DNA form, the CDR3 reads TGTGCCAGCAGTTACATTTCCAGCACAGATACGCAGTATTTT.

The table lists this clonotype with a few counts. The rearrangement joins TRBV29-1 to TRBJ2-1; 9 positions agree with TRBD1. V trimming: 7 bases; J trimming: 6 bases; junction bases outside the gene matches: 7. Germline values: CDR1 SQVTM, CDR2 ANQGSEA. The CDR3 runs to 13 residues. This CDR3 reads CSAPGQGLNEQFF. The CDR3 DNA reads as TGCAGCGCCCCGGGACAGGGCCTCAATGAGCAGTTCTTC.

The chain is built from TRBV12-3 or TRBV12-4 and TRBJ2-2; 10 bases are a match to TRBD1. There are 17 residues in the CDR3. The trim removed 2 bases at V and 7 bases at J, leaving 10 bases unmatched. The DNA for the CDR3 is TGTGCCAGCAGTTTATATGGGGAGACAGGGGGCCACGGGGAGCTGTTTTTT. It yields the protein CASSLYGETGGHGELFF.